A single sample gave rise to the 29 T cell receptor beta chains below, sequenced in a study of T cell repertoires in cytomegalovirus infection. These receptors lack a known antigen. TCRdb fed the reads into MiXCR, producing one record per CDR3 protein. The sample lists some 220,000 distinct CDR3 sequences; 35% to 40% were seen once. This sample comprised CD8+ T cells from cultured PBMCs, obtained from culture after CMV antigen stimulation. The receptors here all came from a human donor in good health (CMV status not recorded). Some clones in this sample may be carry-over from other donors' samples.

This chain joins TRBV7-2 and TRBJ1-2, with no clear D. The V gene's germline CDR1 is SGHTA and CDR2 FQGNSA. V lost 5 bases to trimming and J lost 8 bases, with 12 bases between them. The CDR3 extends over 12 amino acids. The DNA for the CDR3 is TGTGCCAGCAGCACCTCTTTAAGGGGCTACACCTTC. Protein sequence: CASSTSLRGYTF.

As to this clonotype: A read error may be the cause here, since a much bigger clone is one base away. The J gene is TRBJ1-1, the V gene TRBV9; TRBD1 agrees at 10 bases. The CDR3 runs 15 residues. Germline V gives CDR1 SGDLS, CDR2 YYNGEE. CDR3 in amino acids: CASSVGTGANTVAFF. The CDR3 nucleotides are TGTGCCAGCAGCGTGGGGACAGGGGCGAACACTGTAGCTTTCTTT.

This clonotype has a handful of counts. This sequence joins TRBV5-5 and TRBJ2-7, with D maybe TRBD1 (6 bases). CDR3 length: 15 residues. Germline V CDR1 and CDR2: SGHKS, YYEKEE (reference sequence). The ends were cut back, 2 bases at V and 2 bases at J, with 14 bases in the middle. The CDR3 DNA reads as TGTGCCAGCAGCTTAGAGACAGGAGACCCCTACGAGCAGTACTTC. It yields the protein CASSLETGDPYEQYF.

The chain carries TRBV9 and TRBJ1-1; TRBD1 is a possible D gene (6 bases). The CDR3 spans 12 residues. Looked up from germline, CDR1 is SGDLS and CDR2 is YYNGEE. Trimming shortened V by 10 bases and J by 5 bases, and 15 bases separated the two germline ends. The CDR3 is CASGGGRTEAFF. The CDR3 DNA sequence: TGTGCCTCGGGAGGGGGTCGGACTGAAGCTTTCTTT.

This clonotype was detected only a few times. The chain joins TRBV7-8 to TRBJ2-7; D is uncertain. From germline, CDR1 is SGHVS and CDR2 FQNEAQ. The CDR3 is 13 residues long. The V end lost 0 bases, the J end lost 4 bases, and 7 bases lay between the germline ends. CDR3 nucleotides: TGTGCCAGCAGCTTAGCGGGCTTATACGAGCAGTACTTC. Amino acid sequence: CASSLAGLYEQYF.

The chain uses TRBV7-2 and TRBJ1-5; 8 bases agree with TRBD1. V was pared by 2 bases and J by 3 bases, with 6 bases of the junction left unmatched. Germline lookup yields CDR1 SGHTA and CDR2 FQGNSA. This CDR3 contains 16 residues. CDR3 in amino acids: CASSLQGAPTNQPQHF. DNA of the CDR3: TGTGCCAGCAGCTTACAGGGGGCCCCAACCAATCAGCCCCAGCATTTT.

This clonotype was seen a handful of times. The chain combines TRBV11-2 with TRBJ2-7, with 7 bases matching TRBD1. From germline, CDR1 is SGHAT and CDR2 FQNNGV. CDR3 length: 14 amino acids. V lost 1 base, J lost 4 bases, and 4 bases stayed unmatched. The CDR3: CASSLGGGEYEQYF. The CDR3 region has the DNA TGTGCCAGCAGCTTAGGAGGGGGCGAGTACGAGCAGTACTTC.

This clonotype was seen more than once but under ten times. The rearrangement uses TRBV7-6 and TRBJ2-6; maybe TRBD1 (5 bases). In germline, CDR1 is SGHVS, CDR2 FNYEAQ. The CDR3 contains 17 residues. V lost 0 bases, J lost 0 bases, and 9 bases lay in between. The CDR3 here is CASSLADTYSGANVLTF. CDR3 DNA: TGTGCCAGCAGCTTAGCGGACACGTACTCTGGGGCCAACGTCCTGACTTTC.

The V and J genes are TRBV6-5 and TRBJ1-1, with 10 bases lining up with TRBD1. The V and J ends lost 0 bases and 1 base, in that order; junction bases with no gene match: 2. The germline CDR1 and CDR2 sequences are MNHEY and SVGAGI. This CDR3 is 16 amino acids long. For the CDR3, the DNA is TGTGCCAGCAGTTACTCGACAGGGGGCCGGAACACTGAAGCTTTCTTT. Translating it yields CASSYSTGGRNTEAFF.

The rearrangement links TRBV7-4 to TRBJ2-7; 8 nucleotides align to TRBD1. J gave up 6 bases and V 5 bases, and 9 bases lay outside the gene matches. CDR3 length: 14 amino acids. CDR1 is SGHVT and CDR2 is SQSDAQ in the germline V gene. DNA for the CDR3: TGTGCCAGCAGCCGGAGGACAGGGTCAAGCGAGCAGTACTTC. Its protein product is CASSRRTGSSEQYF.

The chain uses TRBV6-4 and TRBJ2-1, with 10 bases fitting TRBD2. The trim removed 0 bases at V and 5 bases at J, leaving 7 bases unmatched. This CDR3 has 17 amino acids. Germline CDR1 and CDR2: MRHNA and SNTAGT. The CDR3 coding sequence is TGTGCCAGCAGTGACTCCCCTGGGACTAGCGTACACAATGAGCAGTTCTTC. It is translated as CASSDSPGTSVHNEQFF.

This clonotype was seen repeatedly, ten times or more. The gene calls are TRBV7-8 and TRBJ2-1; perhaps TRBD2 as D (5 bases). The CDR3 has 15 amino acids. Trimming left V 4 bases short and J 5 bases short, with 15 bases between. CDR1 SGHVS and CDR2 FQNEAQ come from the germline V gene. CDR3 residues: CASSSGGGRDNEQFF. CDR3 nucleotides: TGTGCCAGCAGCTCAGGCGGTGGGAGAGACAATGAGCAGTTCTTC.

The V gene is TRBV20-1, the J gene TRBJ1-1; tentative D call: TRBD1 (6 bases). Germline V lookup: CDR1 DFQATT, CDR2 SNEGSKA (reference sequence). The germline V and J ends were trimmed by 3 bases and 6 bases, with 17 bases remaining between them. The CDR3 spans 14 residues. The CDR3 sequence: CSASAPGGLAEAFF. The CDR3 coding sequence is TGCAGTGCTAGCGCCCCCGGGGGGCTAGCTGAAGCTTTCTTT.

This clonotype was recorded at least ten times. The gene calls are TRBV27 and TRBJ2-7; D is undetermined. Germline CDR1 is MNHEY and CDR2 is SMNVEV (reference sequence). The CDR3 length is 15 residues. V was cut by 2 bases and J by 4 bases, with 15 bases left in between. The CDR3 DNA sequence: TGTGCCAGCAGTTTAAATCCCATATCCCGGTACGAGCAGTACTTC. It is translated as CASSLNPISRYEQYF.

The chain recombines TRBV12-5 with TRBJ1-3, with a possible D match to TRBD1 (6 bases). The CDR3 runs 13 residues. Trimming removed 5 bases from V and 4 bases from J, with 9 bases in between. CDR1 and CDR2 from the germline V gene are LGHNT and FRNRAP. CDR3 in amino acids: CASGRDIGNTIYF. The DNA for the CDR3 is TGTGCTAGTGGTCGGGACATCGGAAACACCATATATTTT.

This clonotype was picked up a small number of times. This chain joins TRBV12-3 or TRBV12-4 and TRBJ2-7; 8 bases map to TRBD2. The CDR3 contains 16 residues. V lost 3 bases to trimming and J lost 2 bases; unmatched junction nucleotides: 9. CDR3 residues: CASSLGIGLATYEQYF. The CDR3 bases are TGTGCCAGCAGTTTGGGAATCGGACTAGCAACCTACGAGCAGTACTTC.

This clonotype has only a few counts. The chain recombines TRBV7-9 with TRBJ2-3; 8 bases are shared with TRBD2. The V gene's germline CDR1 is SEHNR and CDR2 FQNEAQ (reference sequence). This CDR3 has 17 amino acids. Trimming cost V 4 bases and J 0 bases; bases outside gene matches: 9. DNA of the CDR3: TGTGCCAGCAGCTCCCCCGGGTTAGCGGGAAGCACAGATACGCAGTATTTT. This translates into CASSSPGLAGSTDTQYF.

J is TRBJ1-1 and V is TRBV14, with D uncertain. Germline assignment: CDR1 SGHDN and CDR2 FVKESK. The length of the CDR3 is 13 residues. V lost 0 bases to trimming and J lost 0 bases, with 2 bases between them. The CDR3 coding sequence is TGTGCCAGCAGCCAAGATTTGAACACTGAAGCTTTCTTT. Amino acid sequence: CASSQDLNTEAFF.

This sequence joins TRBV5-4 and TRBJ2-1; no reliable D call. The germline gives CDR1 SGHNT, CDR2 YYREEE (reference sequence). This CDR3 is 14 amino acids long. Trimming took 0 bases from V and 7 from J, leaving 11 bases between them. CDR3 protein: CASSLEGPVNEQFF. DNA of the CDR3: TGTGCCAGCAGCTTGGAGGGTCCAGTGAATGAGCAGTTCTTC.

The V gene is TRBV6-6, the J gene TRBJ1-5, with D perhaps matching TRBD1 (5 bases). The germline V gene encodes CDR1 MNHNY and CDR2 SVGAGI (reference sequence). The CDR3 has 18 residues. V was cut by 4 bases and J by 0 bases, with 19 bases left in between. CDR3 residues: CASSFRAGRYYSNQPQHF. In nucleotides, the CDR3 is TGTGCCAGCAGTTTCAGGGCAGGGCGATACTATAGCAATCAGCCCCAGCATTTT.

The V call is TRBV7-6, the J call TRBJ2-7, with TRBD1 matching over 7 bases. The CDR3 consists of 16 residues. CDR1 and CDR2 from the germline V gene are SGHVS and FNYEAQ. Losses at the gene ends were 5 bases for V and 0 bases for J; bases not matched to a gene: 10. CDR3 residues: CASSLLGTVNSYEQYF. CDR3 coding DNA: TGTGCCAGCAGCCTACTCGGGACAGTTAACTCCTACGAGCAGTACTTC.

This clonotype has just a few counts. The genes are TRBV12-3 or TRBV12-4 and TRBJ1-1, with D maybe TRBD1 (5 bases). V was pared by 5 bases and J by 5 bases, with 12 bases between. The CDR3 loop spans 13 amino acids. The CDR3 DNA is TGTGCCAGCAGTGACTCGGGGGGGACTGAAGCTTTCTTT. It is translated as CASSDSGGTEAFF.

The chain links TRBV20-1 to TRBJ1-5; perhaps TRBD1 as D (6 bases). Germline CDR1 and CDR2: DFQATT and SNEGSKA (reference sequence). The CDR3 contains 14 residues. The ends were cut back, 0 bases at V and 15 bases at J, with 21 bases in the middle. CDR3 coding DNA: TGCAGTGCTAGAGATCTCCGGGGGCACCAGCCTGGGCATTTT. Its protein is CSARDLRGHQPGHF.

The genes are TRBV4-2 and TRBJ2-3; 13 nucleotides line up with TRBD2. There are 18 residues in the CDR3. Losses at the gene ends were 1 base for V and 4 bases for J; bases not matched to a gene: 8. Germline V gene data show CDR1 as LGHNA and CDR2 as YNFKEQ. CDR3 sequence reads: CASSQAFTSGREADTQYF. The CDR3 DNA reads TGTGCCAGCAGCCAAGCATTTACTAGCGGGAGGGAAGCAGATACGCAGTATTTT.

The V call is TRBV5-1, the J call TRBJ1-5; 9 bases match TRBD1. V trimming: 5 bases; J trimming: 6 bases; junction bases outside the gene matches: 9. The CDR3 is 15 residues long. CDR1 and CDR2 from the germline V gene are SGHRS and YFSETQ. DNA for the CDR3: TGCGCCAGCAGTCCAGGACAGGGGTGGTTTCAGCCCCAGCATTTT. Translated, it gives CASSPGQGWFQPQHF. Based on the CDR3 plus reference TRBV5-1 and TRBJ1-5, the full variable domain is KAGVTQTPRYLIKTRGQQVTLSCSPISGHRSVSWYQQTPGQGLQFLFEYFSETQRNKGNFPGRFSGRQFSNSRSEMNVSTLELGDSALYLCASSPGQGWFQPQHFGDGTRLSIL.

This clonotype was recorded only once. The chain couples TRBV7-8 to TRBJ2-2; TRBD1 agrees at 11 bases. CDR3 size: 16 residues. With 7 bases clipped from V and 4 bases from J, the junction kept 8 bases outside the gene matches. Germline V gives CDR1 SGHVS, CDR2 FQNEAQ. The DNA of the CDR3 is TGTGCCAGCACCGATGGAGGGACAGGGGGCACCGGGGAGCTGTTTTTT. Translating it yields CASTDGGTGGTGELFF.

To note about this clonotype: One end of the junction is discordant with germline, which a read error may explain. The chain carries TRBV11-2 and TRBJ1-6; 7 bases align to TRBD1. This CDR3 spans 18 amino acids. Germline CDR1 and CDR2: SGHAT and FQNNGV. This chain's CDR3 is CASSLEFKGASYNSPLHF. The CDR3 DNA reads TGTGCCAGCAGCCTAGAGTTCAAGGGGGCATCCTATAATTCACCCCTCCACTTT.

The J gene is TRBJ1-1, the V gene TRBV10-3; maybe TRBD1 (5 bases). The length of the CDR3 is 11 residues. Between the trimmed V and J ends, which lost 10 bases and 7 bases, there was a span of 13 bases. Per the germline V gene, CDR1 is ENHRY and CDR2 is SYGVKD. The CDR3 DNA sequence: TGTGCCACCCGACAGACCAATGAAGCTTTCTTT. Protein: CATRQTNEAFF.

This clonotype was recorded a few times. The chain employs TRBV6-5 and TRBJ1-2; 7 nucleotides align to TRBD1. The V gene end was trimmed by 6 bases and the J gene end by 4 bases; junction bases not matched to a gene: 8. The CDR3 totals 14 residues. Germline V gene lookup returns CDR1 MNHEY and CDR2 SVGAGI. CDR3 in DNA: TGTGCCAGCAGCCTGGACAGGCGCGGCTATGGCTACACCTTC. Protein: CASSLDRRGYGYTF.